These 31 T cell receptor beta chains were all obtained from the same sample, sequenced in a study of T-cell reconstitution after alpha-beta-depleted transplantation in children. The library targeted TCRbeta and was prepared with unique molecular identifiers. TCRdb re-called the PCR reads with MiXCR, one entry per CDR3 protein. The table lists 800,000 to 1,000,000 distinct CDR3 sequences, about 29% of them singletons. The sample consisted of PBMCs, mostly from graft donor cells, taken 360 days after TCRalphabeta/CD19-depleted stem cell transplant. The receptors originated from a boy in the first two years of life who had a stem cell transplant for SCID, so the T cells may come from the graft donor.

This sequence joins TRBV15 and TRBJ2-7; possible D gene TRBD2, 6 bases. Trimming removed 5 bases at V and 6 bases at J, with 8 bases between. Germline loops: CDR1 LNHNV, CDR2 YYDKDF (reference sequence). The CDR3 extends over 11 amino acids. Here the CDR3 reads CATSGGLEQYF. In DNA form, the CDR3 reads TGTGCCACCAGCGGAGGGCTCGAGCAGTACTTC.

The gene calls are TRBV19 and TRBJ2-1; 7 bases are a match to TRBD2. Losses at the gene ends were 4 bases for V and 5 bases for J; bases not matched to a gene: 8. CDR1 is LNHDA and CDR2 is SQIVND in the germline V gene (reference sequence). This CDR3 has 15 amino acids. CDR3 sequence (DNA): TGTGCCAGTAGTAACTGGGCTAGCGGTAACAATGAGCAGTTCTTC. Amino acid sequence: CASSNWASGNNEQFF.

This clonotype was observed a handful of times. CDR3 DNA sequence: TGCGCCAGCAGCCAAGCGGGTCAGAACACTGAAGCTTTCTTT. Residues: CASSQAGQNTEAFF. The chain employs TRBV4-1 and TRBJ1-1; D gene unclear. The germline V gene encodes CDR1 MGHRA and CDR2 YSYEKL. The CDR3 is 14 amino acids. The V and J ends lost 1 base and 1 base respectively, with 7 bases between them.

This rearrangement joins TRBV29-1 to TRBJ2-7; the match to TRBD1 covers 10 bases. Germline CDR1 SQVTM, CDR2 ANQGSEA. The CDR3 spans 13 residues. The junction had 8 bases not matched to a gene; V was cut back by 5 bases and J by 7 bases. DNA of the CDR3: TGCAGCGTTCGGACAGGGGGTTGGGGAGAGCAGTACTTC. As protein: CSVRTGGWGEQYF.

CDR3 loop: CASCRQTRVLAGGTDTQYF. Here the CDR3 DNA reads TGTGCCAGCTGTCGCCAAACCAGGGTACTAGCGGGGGGCACAGATACGCAGTATTTT. The rearrangement uses TRBV2 and TRBJ2-3, with 11 bases aligning to TRBD2. Germline V gene lookup returns CDR1 SNHLY and CDR2 FYNNEI. V shed 8 bases, J shed 1 base, and the junction held 17 bases outside the gene matches. The CDR3 covers 19 residues.

The DNA of the CDR3 is TGTGCCAGCAGCTTCCCTGGACCCAGTGGCGGGGAGCTGTTTTTT. Translating gives CASSFPGPSGGELFF. This chain links TRBV5-4 with TRBJ2-2; D not certain. The CDR3 loop spans 15 amino acids. Germline V gene sequence: CDR1 SGHNT, CDR2 YYREEE (reference sequence). V was shortened by 2 bases and J by 7 bases, with 15 bases between the two germline ends.

The chain links TRBV12-5 to TRBJ1-1; D is unclear. The CDR3 spans 13 residues. The V end was cut by 4 bases, the J end by 4 bases, with 10 bases between. The germline V gene encodes CDR1 LGHNT and CDR2 FRNRAP. The CDR3 bases are TGTGCTAGTGGTTCCACAGCGGTCACTGAAGCTTTCTTT. Protein sequence: CASGSTAVTEAFF.

The chain's CDR3 is CASTPGDPGYNEQFF. Here the CDR3 DNA reads TGTGCCAGCACCCCCGGAGACCCGGGGTACAATGAGCAGTTCTTC. This chain connects TRBV12-3 or TRBV12-4 to TRBJ2-1; the D gene is possibly TRBD2 (5 bases). This CDR3 comprises 15 residues. V was clipped by 7 bases and J by 4 bases, with 17 bases between them.

V usage is TRBV30 and J usage is TRBJ2-2, with TRBD2 matching 8 bases. Trimming cost V 2 bases and J 7 bases; bases outside gene matches: 12. Germline CDR1 reads GTSNPN; CDR2 reads SVGIG (reference sequence). The CDR3 loop spans 16 amino acids. The CDR3 sequence is CAWSTSGGGPSGELFF. The CDR3 DNA reads TGTGCCTGGAGTACCTCGGGGGGGGGCCCCAGCGGGGAGCTGTTTTTT.

V and J are TRBV27 and TRBJ2-7; weak D call: TRBD2 (5 bases). The CDR3 consists of 15 residues. Germline CDR1 MNHEY, CDR2 SMNVEV (reference sequence). Deletions cut 10 bases from V and 0 bases from J, with 19 bases between. The CDR3 is CATQRDWRSSYEQYF. CDR3 bases: TGTGCCACCCAACGAGACTGGAGGAGCTCCTACGAGCAGTACTTC.

The chain has TRBV6-1 and TRBJ2-3; D not certain. The CDR3 is made up of 15 amino acids. V was pared by 4 bases and J by 0 bases, with 11 bases between. CDR1 and CDR2 (germline): MNHNS, SASEGT. The CDR3 here is CASSAAGSSTDTQYF. DNA of the CDR3: TGTGCCAGCAGTGCCGCCGGCTCTAGCACAGATACGCAGTATTTT.

The chain recombines TRBV19 with TRBJ2-1; TRBD2 matches 11 bases. V lost 4 bases to trimming and J lost 10 bases; unmatched junction nucleotides: 9. The CDR3 has 15 residues. Germline CDR1 LNHDA, CDR2 SQIVND (reference sequence). The chain's CDR3 is CASSTASGGRREQFF. The DNA of the CDR3 is TGTGCCAGTAGTACCGCTAGCGGGGGGCGGAGGGAGCAGTTCTTC.

J is TRBJ2-7 and V is TRBV20-1, with 11 positions matching TRBD2. This CDR3 spans 15 amino acids. The V gene end was trimmed by 5 bases and the J gene end by 7 bases; junction bases not matched to a gene: 13. The germline CDR1 and CDR2 sequences are DFQATT and SNEGSKA (reference sequence). DNA for the CDR3: TGCAGTGCTCCTGACGTAGCGGGGGGGACGGGGGAGCAGTACTTC. Residues: CSAPDVAGGTGEQYF.

This clonotype was seen more than once but under ten times. The chain recombines TRBV6-1 with TRBJ2-1, with 7 bases aligning to TRBD1. The CDR3 length is 16 residues. Unmatched junction bases numbered 13, after V lost 4 bases and J lost 7 bases. The V gene's germline CDR1 is MNHNS and CDR2 SASEGT. CDR3 residues: CASSAGLTGARNEQFF. The CDR3 DNA follows: TGTGCCAGCAGTGCGGGGCTCACAGGGGCGAGGAATGAGCAGTTCTTC.

This clonotype was seen a handful of times. The chain uses TRBV7-7 and TRBJ2-3, with D perhaps matching TRBD2 (6 bases). The V end lost 0 bases, the J end lost 0 bases, and 10 bases lay between the germline ends. CDR1 is SSHAT, CDR2 FNYEAQ, per germline (reference sequence). The CDR3 totals 16 residues. The CDR3 spells CASSLAPAGSTDTQYF. In nucleotides, the CDR3 is TGTGCCAGCAGCTTAGCCCCAGCGGGTAGCACAGATACGCAGTATTTT.

This clonotype was observed a few times. J is TRBJ2-3 and V is TRBV19; 7 bases are shared with TRBD2. In germline, CDR1 is LNHDA, CDR2 SQIVND (reference sequence). J was trimmed by 1 base and V by 6 bases; bases with no gene match: 4. CDR3 length equals 14 residues. The CDR3 loop is CASSAGAGTDTQYF. CDR3 coding DNA: TGTGCCAGTAGCGCGGGAGCCGGCACAGATACGCAGTATTTT.

The rearrangement uses TRBV29-1 and TRBJ2-1; D gene ambiguous. CDR1 is SQVTM, CDR2 ANQGSEA, per germline. Trimming shortened V by 4 bases and J by 4 bases, and 8 bases separated the two germline ends. This CDR3 is 12 amino acids long. The CDR3 region is CSVGAIYNEQFF. The DNA of the CDR3 is TGCAGCGTTGGAGCTATTTACAATGAGCAGTTCTTC.

The chain carries TRBV28 and TRBJ2-3; D is unresolved. Trimming removed 3 bases from V and 1 base from J, with 29 bases in between. The germline CDR1 and CDR2 sequences are MDHEN and SYDVKM. This CDR3 contains 21 residues. The CDR3 DNA is TGTGCCAGCAGTTTGTCCCTCCTGTCCCAACTCTACCGGTGGTGCACAGATACGCAGTATTTT. The encoded protein is CASSLSLLSQLYRWCTDTQYF. The variable domain in full, with the rest retrieved from reference TRBV28 and TRBJ2-3, is DVKVTQSSRYLVKRTGEKVFLECVQDMDHENMFWYRQDPGLGLRLIYFSYDVKMKEKGDIPEGYSVSREKKERFSLILESASTNQTSMYLCASSLSLLSQLYRWCTDTQYFGPGTRLTVL.

This clonotype has only a few counts. This rearrangement joins TRBV6-5 to TRBJ1-2, with 8 bases fitting TRBD1. Trimming at V came to 1 base and at J to 7 bases, leaving 5 bases not matched to a gene. Germline CDR1 reads MNHEY; CDR2 reads SVGAGI. The length of the CDR3 is 14 residues. The DNA of the CDR3 is TGTGCCAGCAGTTACTTAGACACAGGGGGTGGCTACACCTTC. Translation: CASSYLDTGGGYTF.

This clonotype was counted a few times. The chain employs TRBV4-1 and TRBJ1-1; the D is unclear. V was pared by 0 bases and J by 1 base, with 12 bases between. The CDR3 totals 16 residues. The V gene's germline CDR1 is MGHRA and CDR2 YSYEKL. CDR3 DNA sequence: TGCGCCAGCAGCCAAGAGCTCCCTGAGGGGAACACTGAAGCTTTCTTT. Translation: CASSQELPEGNTEAFF.

This chain joins TRBV4-1 and TRBJ1-2; D gene ambiguous. Germline V CDR1 and CDR2: MGHRA, YSYEKL. This CDR3 is built from 15 residues. V was shortened by 0 bases and J by 1 base, with 9 bases between the two germline ends. The CDR3 DNA follows: TGCGCCAGCAGCCAAGAGCAGACAAATAACTATGGCTACACCTTC. Its protein product is CASSQEQTNNYGYTF.

This chain uses TRBV6-2 or TRBV6-3 with TRBJ2-1; 12 bases map to TRBD2. The germline gives CDR1 MNHEY, CDR2 SVGEGT. V gave up 6 bases and J gave up 10 bases; unmatched junction bases: 13. The CDR3 contains 16 residues. The CDR3 sequence is CASSQLLAGGQWEQFF. The DNA for the CDR3 is TGTGCCAGCAGCCAACTCCTAGCGGGGGGGCAATGGGAGCAGTTCTTC.

The chain has TRBV14 and TRBJ1-2; the D is unclear. The CDR3 is 12 amino acids. The germline V and J ends were trimmed by 5 bases and 1 base, with 5 bases remaining between them. Germline V gives CDR1 SGHDN, CDR2 FVKESK. CDR3 residues: CASSYDNYGYTF. The CDR3, as DNA: TGTGCCAGCAGCTACGATAACTATGGCTACACCTTC. Drawing the rest from reference TRBV14 and TRBJ1-2, the complete variable domain is EAGVTQFPSHSVIEKGQTVTLRCDPISGHDNLYWYRRVMGKEIKFLLHFVKESKQDESGMPNNRFLAERTGGTYSTLKVQPAELEDSGVYFCASSYDNYGYTFGSGTRLTVV.

The chain carries TRBV6-5 and TRBJ2-1, with a possible D match to TRBD1 (5 bases). The CDR3 runs to 17 residues. Germline CDR1 MNHEY, CDR2 SVGAGI. The V gene lost 5 bases and the J gene lost 0 bases, with 17 bases spanning the gap. The chain's CDR3 is CASSNYRQLNSYNEQFF. In DNA form, the CDR3 reads TGTGCCAGCAGTAACTACCGACAGTTAAACTCCTACAATGAGCAGTTCTTC.

This rearrangement joins TRBV13 to TRBJ2-2; D assignment may be TRBD1 or TRBD2 (10 bases each). V was shortened by 5 bases and J by 1 base, with 32 bases between the two germline ends. The germline V gene encodes CDR1 PRHDT and CDR2 FYEKMQ (reference sequence). CDR3 length: 22 residues. The CDR3 DNA reads TGTGCCAGCAGCAACAGATTCCGGGACAGGGGTTCTAGCGGGGGGAACACCGGGGAGCTGTTTTTT. This gives the protein CASSNRFRDRGSSGGNTGELFF.

This rearrangement joins TRBV5-1 to TRBJ2-1; TRBD2 aligns across 11 bases. From germline, CDR1 is SGHRS and CDR2 YFSETQ. V trimming: 4 bases; J trimming: 3 bases; junction bases outside the gene matches: 9. The CDR3 sequence is 17 residues long. CDR3 coding DNA: TGCGCCAGCAGCATGTGGGCTAGCGGGGGGAACTACAATGAGCAGTTCTTC. Amino acid sequence: CASSMWASGGNYNEQFF.

This clonotype was seen a handful of times. The chain links TRBV12-3 or TRBV12-4 to TRBJ1-6; the D is unclear. The CDR3 covers 14 residues. V was pared by 6 bases and J by 11 bases, with 17 bases between. The CDR3 loop reads CASSTDPMSAPLHF. The CDR3 coding sequence is TGTGCCAGCAGCACCGACCCCATGTCGGCACCCCTCCACTTT.

This clonotype was observed a handful of times. This sequence joins TRBV13 and TRBJ2-1, with unresolved D. The CDR3 runs 16 residues. Looked up from germline, CDR1 is PRHDT and CDR2 is FYEKMQ (reference sequence). Trimming pared 4 bases from V and 0 bases from J, leaving 13 bases between. CDR3 DNA: TGTGCCAGCAGCTCCCGGGCCACGAGCTCCTACAATGAGCAGTTCTTC. This translates into CASSSRATSSYNEQFF.

This clonotype has just a few counts. The rearrangement uses TRBV29-1 and TRBJ2-7; D is perhaps TRBD1 (6 bases). Trimming shortened V by 5 bases and J by 0 bases, and 8 bases separated the two germline ends. The CDR3 runs 12 residues. Germline-derived CDR1 and CDR2 are SQVTM and ANQGSEA. CDR3 bases: TGCAGCGTTTGGACAGACTCCTACGAGCAGTACTTC. This codes for CSVWTDSYEQYF.

This chain connects TRBV7-9 to TRBJ2-3, with D maybe TRBD1 (7 bases). The CDR3 is made up of 15 amino acids. Germline-derived CDR1 and CDR2 are SEHNR and FQNEAQ (reference sequence). Trimming took off 4 bases at V and 5 bases at J, with 16 bases between the two ends. CDR3: CASSSRTGGEDTQYF. The CDR3 DNA follows: TGTGCCAGCAGCTCGCGGACAGGCGGGGAAGATACGCAGTATTTT.

The rearrangement links TRBV5-1 to TRBJ2-1; 11 bases match TRBD2. V was clipped by 7 bases and J by 2 bases; unmatched bases: 2. Germline CDR1 reads SGHRS; CDR2 reads YFSETQ. The CDR3 runs to 14 residues. The CDR3 loop reads CASLAGGPYNEQFF. DNA for the CDR3: TGCGCCAGCCTAGCGGGGGGCCCCTACAATGAGCAGTTCTTC.